This TCR beta chain was retrieved from a study of identical twins. Germline loops: CDR1 SQVTM, CDR2 ANQGSEA. V lost 3 bases, J lost 2 bases, and 9 bases lay in between. The length of the CDR3 is 13 residues. A universal primer site was added by template switching, and unique molecular identifiers were carried by the cDNA. TCRdb called the 5' RACE reads again in MiXCR, with one record for every CDR3 protein. There are about 890,000 distinct CDR3 sequences in the sample; more than 9% occur only once, and 1.5% to 2% lies in the top ten. This clonotype has at least ten counts. This sample also belongs to another study, concerning yellow fever vaccine responses in identical twins.

The sample taken for sequencing was PBMCs. The TCR was taken from a woman under 30 in good health. The rearrangement links TRBV29-1 to TRBJ2-3; D may be TRBD1 (5 bases). Here the CDR3 reads CSVDGALTDTQYF. The CDR3 DNA sequence: TGCAGCGTTGATGGGGCCCTCACAGATACGCAGTATTTT.